A selection of T cell receptor beta chains follows, all from one sample in a study of shared clonotypes between healthy human individuals. Sequencing was performed with immunoSEQ multiplex PCR; in TCRdb, only in-frame clones are kept and a portion is missing. The data show a few million clones, with around 90% seen just once and about 0.13% held by the top ten. Specimen: naive CD4+ T cells sorted from blood. These receptors were collected from a man aged 18 to 29 in good health. The CDR3 runs from the conserved cysteine through the conserved F or W. Fields, in order: J gene, V gene, clone size, CDR3 protein. Clone size is shown for a subset of rows, as once, few, many or a class of expanded clone.

>TRBJ1-6|TRBV27|-
CASSLTGRLNSPLHF
>TRBJ2-3|TRBV10-1|-
CASSGHGTLDTQYF
>TRBJ2-3|TRBV7-9|-
CASSFGATDTQYF
>TRBJ1-3|TRBV9|-
CASSVGGPGSGGNTIYF
>TRBJ1-5|TRBV19|-
CASSMRGPGGNQPQHF
>TRBJ1-1|TRBV5-6|once
CASSHYRANTEAFF
>TRBJ2-1|TRBV5-4|-
CASSLGVERSYNEQFF
>TRBJ2-7|TRBV5-1|-
CASSLLGTNEQYF
>TRBJ1-5|TRBV19|-
CASSIGENQPQHF
>TRBJ2-5|TRBV11-2|-
CASSLDSLETQYF
>-|TRBV7-7|-
CASSAGTGEFYEQYF
>TRBJ1-3|TRBV7-8|-
CASSLASSLGNTIYF
>TRBJ2-7|TRBV28|-
CASSLSLLGQFYEQYF
>TRBJ2-2|TRBV15|-
CATSASGRAGTGELFF
>TRBJ1-3|TRBV30|-
CAWTPDSSGNTIYF
>TRBJ2-1|TRBV19|-
CASSRPGLHNEQFF
>TRBJ2-1|TRBV5-1|-
CASSFGAPSYNEQFF
>TRBJ2-3|TRBV4-3|-
CASSPGSHSTDTQYF
>TRBJ1-2|TRBV28|-
CASSVPGRGNYGYTF
>TRBJ2-7|TRBV5-1|-
CASSLGEGNPYEQYF
>TRBJ1-2|TRBV5-1|-
CASSYGGAQGYGYTF
>TRBJ2-1|TRBV9|-
CASSRVGGSYNEQFF
>TRBJ2-3|TRBV4-1|-
CASSRTGVGGTQYF
>TRBJ2-1|TRBV30|-
CAWSVTFFGLAGVGEQFF
>TRBJ2-3|TRBV10-3|once
CAITDRDRSTDTQYF
>TRBJ2-3|TRBV5-1|-
CASSLASSGTDTQYF
>TRBJ2-2|TRBV10-3|-
CAISDRLGDTGELFF
>TRBJ2-3|TRBV9|-
CASSVGGSGTDTQYF
>TRBJ2-3|TRBV11-3|-
CASSPTPVYTQYF
>TRBJ1-2|TRBV11-1|-
CASSHDRNYGYTF
>TRBJ1-1|TRBV5-1|-
CASSGQGAPTEAFF
>TRBJ1-5|TRBV6-4|-
CAVPRQGLGNQPQHF
>TRBJ1-1|TRBV6-1|-
CASSVFRGSTEAFF
>TRBJ2-3|TRBV2|-
CASKDGGFPSTDTQYF
>TRBJ2-2|TRBV19|-
CASKGREGTGELFF
>TRBJ2-1|TRBV29-1|-
CSVGEQFF
>TRBJ1-6|TRBV6-5|-
CASSNRPLNSPLHF
>TRBJ1-2|TRBV12-5|-
CASGLVLGISSLPHYTF
>TRBJ1-6|TRBV10-3|-
CAISESSGYNSPLHF
>TRBJ2-5|TRBV18|-
CASSPLGQKETQYF
>TRBJ1-3|TRBV29-1|-
CSVEGPGNTIYF
>TRBJ2-7|TRBV5-4|-
CASSLAQTIQEQYF
>TRBJ1-2|TRBV5-4|-
CASSLDRVGGYTF
>TRBJ1-1|TRBV2|-
CASSLTGSNTEAFF
>TRBJ1-2|TRBV7-9|-
CASSLGDLQYF
>TRBJ1-5|TRBV23-1|-
CASSSIMRCRVNQPQHF
>TRBJ2-1|TRBV5-4|-
CASSLAGNYYNEQFF
>TRBJ2-2|TRBV7-2|-
CASNPSGTNTGELFF
>TRBJ2-2|TRBV9|-
CASSPRTSDNTGELFF
>TRBJ2-1|TRBV2|-
CAISRAGMINEQFF
>TRBJ1-2|TRBV7-2|-
CASSPISGTGGAGYGYTF
>TRBJ1-1|TRBV6-6|-
CASSEGTGEGSEAFF
>TRBJ1-3|TRBV25-1|-
CASSESQGAGNTIYF
>TRBJ2-1|TRBV11-3|-
CASSLGREGDEQFF
>TRBJ2-3|TRBV7-8|-
CASSLEEGKPQYF